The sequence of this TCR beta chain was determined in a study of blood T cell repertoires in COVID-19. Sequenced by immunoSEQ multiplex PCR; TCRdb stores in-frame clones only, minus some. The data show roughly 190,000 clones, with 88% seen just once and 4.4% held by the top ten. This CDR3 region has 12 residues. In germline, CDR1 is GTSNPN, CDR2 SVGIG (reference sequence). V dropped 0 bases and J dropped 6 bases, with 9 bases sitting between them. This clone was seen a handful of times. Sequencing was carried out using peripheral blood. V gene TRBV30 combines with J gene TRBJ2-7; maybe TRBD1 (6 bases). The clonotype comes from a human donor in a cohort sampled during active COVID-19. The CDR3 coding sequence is TGTGCCTGGAGTGTACAGGGAATCGAGCAGTACTTC. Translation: CAWSVQGIEQYF.